The present entry profiles one T cell receptor (beta chain) with its context. The antigen remains unidentified. These data belong to a study of cytomegalovirus exposure and HLA in healthy donors. Study-wide points: For TCR beta chains, V- and J-gene trimming was later linked to a missense DCLRE1C variant. According to an earlier analysis, most TCR beta V segments yielded productive rearrangements about 90% or about 30% of the time. The study labeled under 200 TCR beta chains cytomegalovirus-associated.

Researchers ran the PCR with 60 Vbeta and 13 Jbeta primers. Clones were read by immunoSEQ multiplex PCR, and TCRdb kept only the in-frame ones, dropping some. The sample yields some 200,000 clones, over 65% seen once. J was trimmed by 2 bases and V by 8 bases; bases with no gene match: 3. Germline assignment: CDR1 LNHNV and CDR2 YYDKDF (reference sequence). CDR3 length equals 13 residues. The rearrangement uses TRBV15 and TRBJ1-5; TRBD1 aligns across 7 bases. The material sequenced was PBMCs. This clonotype was sampled from a woman aged 30 to 39 in good health and CMV-seronegative. CDR3 amino acids: CATSGTGNQPQHF. CDR3 DNA: TGTGCCACCTCCGGGACAGGCAATCAGCCCCAGCATTTT.